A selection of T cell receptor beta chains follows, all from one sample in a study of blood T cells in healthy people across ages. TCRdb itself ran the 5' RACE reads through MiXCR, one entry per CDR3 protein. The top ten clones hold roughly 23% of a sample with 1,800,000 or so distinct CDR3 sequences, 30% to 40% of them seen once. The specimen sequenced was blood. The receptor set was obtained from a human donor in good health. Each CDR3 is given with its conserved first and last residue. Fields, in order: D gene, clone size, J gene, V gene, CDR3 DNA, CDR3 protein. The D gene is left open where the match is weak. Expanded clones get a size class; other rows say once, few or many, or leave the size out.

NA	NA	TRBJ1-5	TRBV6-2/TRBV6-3	TGTGCCAGCAGTTCAGGTATATATCAGTCCCAGCATTTT	CASSSGIYQSQHF
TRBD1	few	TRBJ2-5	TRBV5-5	TGTGCCAGCAAAATGGGCCTAAAGGGGGCCAGCCAAGAGACCCAGTACTTC	CASKMGLKGASQETQYF
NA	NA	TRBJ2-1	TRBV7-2	TGTGCCAGCAGCTTAGTAGCGGCGGTGCAGTTCTTC	CASSLVAAVQFF
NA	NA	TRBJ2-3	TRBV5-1	TGCGCCAGCAGCTTGGGAAGGCCTCGGGATACGCAGTATTTT	CASSLGRPRDTQYF
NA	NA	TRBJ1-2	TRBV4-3	TGCGCCGGCAGCCAATTACAGGGAGGGTTAGTAGGCTACACCTTC	CAGSQLQGGLVGYTF
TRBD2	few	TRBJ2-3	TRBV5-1	TGCGCCAGCAGGCCCGGGACTAGCGGAACCACAGATACGCAGTATTTT	CASRPGTSGTTDTQYF
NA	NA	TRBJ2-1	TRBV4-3	TGCGCCAGCAGCCAAGATGTGAGGGGGGGCTCCTACAATGAGCAGTTCTTC	CASSQDVRGGSYNEQFF
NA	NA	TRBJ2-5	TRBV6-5	TGTGCCAGCAGTGCGACGCAGGGCCGGGAGACCCAGTACTTC	CASSATQGRETQYF
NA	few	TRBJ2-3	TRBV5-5	TGTGCCAGCAGCCAAGGGACCTACACAGATGCGCAGTATTTT	CASSQGTYTDAQYF
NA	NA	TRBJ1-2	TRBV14	TGTGCCAGCAGCCAAGATAATCCCGTCAGGGCAGGTGGCTACACCTTC	CASSQDNPVRAGGYTF
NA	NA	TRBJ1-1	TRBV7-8	TGTGCCAGCAGCTTTCACGACGGGACGAACACTGAAGCTTTCTTT	CASSFHDGTNTEAFF
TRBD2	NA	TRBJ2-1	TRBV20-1	TGCAGTGCTAGTAGCGGGGGGGCCTATGAGCAGTTCTTC	CSASSGGAYEQFF
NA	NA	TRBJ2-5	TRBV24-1	TGTGCCACCAGTGATTTCGTTGGAGAGACCCAGTACTTC	CATSDFVGETQYF
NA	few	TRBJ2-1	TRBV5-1	TGCGCCAGCAGCCCTGGCAGGGTTGGCAATGAGCAGTTCTTC	CASSPGRVGNEQFF
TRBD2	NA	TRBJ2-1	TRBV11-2	TGTGCCAGCAGCGAGGGACTAGTGAATGAGCAGTTCTTC	CASSEGLVNEQFF
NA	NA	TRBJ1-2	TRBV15	TGTGCCACCAGCCCTGACACCTATGGCTACACCTTC	CATSPDTYGYTF
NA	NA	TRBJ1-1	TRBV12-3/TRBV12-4	TGTGCCAGCAGTTTAGCGGAAACGGGGACTGAAGCTTTCTTT	CASSLAETGTEAFF
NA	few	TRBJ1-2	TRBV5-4	TGTGCCAGCAGCTTGGAGTTCGAGAGGGGCTACACCTTC	CASSLEFERGYTF
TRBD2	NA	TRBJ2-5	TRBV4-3	TGCGCCAGCAGCCCAGCGGGGGGGGCAGGAGAGACCCAGTACTTC	CASSPAGGAGETQYF
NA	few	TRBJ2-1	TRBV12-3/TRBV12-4	TGTGCCAGCAGCCAAAGACAGACTGGCAATGAGCAGTTCTTC	CASSQRQTGNEQFF
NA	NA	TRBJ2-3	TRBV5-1	TGCGCCAGCAGCTTTTACTGGTCCGATACGCAGTATTTT	CASSFYWSDTQYF
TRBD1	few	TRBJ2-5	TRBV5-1	TGCGCCAGCAGCGGGCGGACAGGGGGCATGAGGGAGACCCAGTACTTC	CASSGRTGGMRETQYF
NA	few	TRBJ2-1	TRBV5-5	TGTGCCAGCAGCTGGTCAGGGGCAAGGGAGCAGTTCTTC	CASSWSGAREQFF
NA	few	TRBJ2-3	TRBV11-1	TGTGCCAGCAGCCCCCACGATACGCAGTATTTT	CASSPHDTQYF
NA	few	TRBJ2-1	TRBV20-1	TGCAGTGCTTCTAATCGGCGTAACTCCTACAATGAGCAGTTCTTC	CSASNRRNSYNEQFF
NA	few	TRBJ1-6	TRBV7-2	TGTGCCAGCAGCTTGATTGAGGATTCACCCCTCCACTTT	CASSLIEDSPLHF
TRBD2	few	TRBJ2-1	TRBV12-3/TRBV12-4	TGTGCCAGCAGTTTCTGGTCTAGCGGGGACAATGAGCAGTTCTTC	CASSFWSSGDNEQFF
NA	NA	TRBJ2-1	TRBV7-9	TGTGCCAGCAGCTTAATTTTTGGATCGCAGTTCTTC	CASSLIFGSQFF
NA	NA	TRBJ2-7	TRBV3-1	TGTGCCAGCAGCCAAGCTTGGGAACAGCCAAATACCTACGAGCAGTACTTC	CASSQAWEQPNTYEQYF
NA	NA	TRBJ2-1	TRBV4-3	TGCGCCAGCAGCCAAGATAGAGGTGGTGGGCCGTTCAATGAGCAGTTCTTC	CASSQDRGGGPFNEQFF
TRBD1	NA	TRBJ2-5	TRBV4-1	TGCGCCAGCAGCCAGAGACAGGGGACCCAAGAGACCCAGTACTTC	CASSQRQGTQETQYF
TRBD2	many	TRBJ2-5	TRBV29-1	TGCAGCGTTGAATCCAGCGGGGGGTCCCAAGAGACCCAGTACTTC	CSVESSGGSQETQYF
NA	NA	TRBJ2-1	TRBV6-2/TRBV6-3	TGTGCCAGCAATAGTCGAGTGGCCAGCCACAATGAGCAGTTCTTC	CASNSRVASHNEQFF
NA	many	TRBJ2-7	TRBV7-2	TGTGCCAGCAGTCGGGCCTCAAGCTCCTACGAGCAGTACTTC	CASSRASSSYEQYF
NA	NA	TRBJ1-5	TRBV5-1	TGCGCCAGCAGCTTGGGAGGGAACAGGGAGGATCAGCCCCAGCATTTT	CASSLGGNREDQPQHF
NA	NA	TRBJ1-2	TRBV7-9	TGTGCCAGCAGCTTAGAAGCAGTTGGGTCTTATGGCTACACCTTC	CASSLEAVGSYGYTF
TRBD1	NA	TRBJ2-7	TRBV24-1	TGTGCCACCAGTGATCTCATTTCGGGACAGGGAGAAGTCTACGAGCAGTACTTC	CATSDLISGQGEVYEQYF
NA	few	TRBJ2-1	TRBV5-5	TGTGCCAGCTCTGGGGGTCAGGATGAGCAGTTCTTC	CASSGGQDEQFF
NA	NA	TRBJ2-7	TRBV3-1	TGCGCCAGCAGCCAAGGTCGGGAGCCGGCCTACGAGCAGTACTTC	CASSQGREPAYEQYF
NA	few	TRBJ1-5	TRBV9	TGTGCCAGCAGCGTAGGTGGGAATTACCAGCCCCAGCATTTT	CASSVGGNYQPQHF
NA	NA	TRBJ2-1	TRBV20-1	TGCAGTGCTAGGCCGCCTGGACTGTCCCAGTTCTTC	CSARPPGLSQFF
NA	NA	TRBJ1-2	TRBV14	TGTGCCAGCAGCCAAGGGAAACGCCATGGAGGCTACACCTTC	CASSQGKRHGGYTF
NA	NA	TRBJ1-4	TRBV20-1	TGCAGTGCTAGAGCCGTTCGAAGGGAAAAACTGTTTTTT	CSARAVRREKLFF